The clone carrying this TCR beta chain was observed at least ten times. What it binds is not known. V dropped 1 base and J dropped 7 bases, with 6 bases sitting between them. CDR1 is SGHDT and CDR2 is YYEEEE in the germline V gene. The CDR3 is 13 residues long. The sample comes from a study of blood T cells in healthy people across ages. Points from the study as a whole: Those diversity estimates obtained from one million T cells were thought to be underestimates.

Primers used in a second PCR of about 6 to 12 cycles were a sample-barcoded 5' primer and a J-beta primer mix. A single record per CDR3 protein comes from TCRdb applying MiXCR to the 5' RACE reads. The table has approximately 800,000 distinct CDR3 sequences, 20% to 30% seen once. The same data also went into a second study, on T cells of mothers and their children.

This chain connects TRBV5-6 to TRBJ1-6; D uncertain. Sequencing input: blood. The clonotype comes from a boy aged 5 to 17 in good health. The CDR3 loop is CASSLRGNSPLHF. The CDR3 DNA follows: TGTGCCAGCAGCTTGAGAGGGAATTCACCCCTCCACTTT.